This T cell receptor beta chain was sequenced for a study of CD8+CD57+ T cells in acquired aplastic anemia. Study-wide background: Quantities of DNA derived from sorted CD4+ and CD8+ cells averaged around 3.2 ug. In CD4+ cells, healthy donors produced an average of approximately 11 million reads. Broader study findings: Patients and controls had in common approximately 30 CD8+ CDR3 sequences. Significant differences in CD8+ Simpson's diversity were not observed between patients and controls.

CDR3 and TCR beta VDJ profiling relied on a genomic DNA template. MiXCR, applied by TCRdb to the reads, yields one record per CDR3 protein. Of 100,000 to 150,000 distinct CDR3 sequences in the sample, about half were seen once. The CDR3 has 15 amino acids. Germline CDR1 reads ENHRY; CDR2 reads SYGVKD. Comment on this clonotype: Antigen specificity is unknown. An end of the junction does not agree with germline; a read error may underlie this.

The origin of this receptor is a human donor in good health, serving as a control. Sequenced: sorted CD4+, CD8+, or CD8+CD57+ T cells (not recorded which) from PBMCs. The chain recombines TRBV10-3 with TRBJ1-2; no definite D call. Here the CDR3 DNA reads TGTGCCAGCAGTTACTCTTCGGTGGACCCGTATGGCTACACCTTC. Encoded protein: CASSYSSVDPYGYTF.